Shown below are 15 T cell receptor beta chains from a single sample sequenced in a study of CD8 T cells in Susac syndrome. An amount of RNA that ranged from roughly 0.5 to 1 ug was reverse transcribed with random hexamers. TCRdb fed the immunoSEQ multiplex PCR reads into MiXCR, producing one record per CDR3 protein. The table has approximately 120,000 distinct CDR3 sequences, more than 90% seen once. Sequencing used CD4+ T cells from PBMCs. The origin of the receptors is a human donor in good health.

The J gene is TRBJ2-6, the V gene TRBV7-9; D not certain. The germline CDR1 and CDR2 sequences are SEHNR and FQNEAQ (reference sequence). V lost 3 bases to trimming and J lost 2 bases, with 2 bases between them. The CDR3 is 13 amino acids. The CDR3 nucleotides are TGTGCCAGCAGCTTCACTGGGGCCAACGTCCTGACTTTC. Its protein product is CASSFTGANVLTF.

The V gene is TRBV6-2 or TRBV6-3, the J gene TRBJ2-1; no clear D gene. The CDR3 spans 12 residues. V shed 3 bases and J shed 10 bases, with 10 bases lying between them. In germline, CDR1 is MNHEY, CDR2 SVGEGT. The CDR3 DNA sequence: TGTGCCAGCAGTTATGAATTAGGAGAGCAGTTCTTC. Translation: CASSYELGEQFF.

A remark on this clonotype: One junction end disagrees with the germline gene, perhaps due to a read error. The chain is built from TRBV29-1 and TRBJ1-1, with D uncertain. The CDR3 is 14 residues long. Germline V lookup: CDR1 SQVTM, CDR2 ANQGSEA. The CDR3 sequence: CTVLGRPMNTEAFF. The CDR3 DNA reads as TGCACCGTTCTTGGCCGGCCCATGAACACTGAAGCTTTCTTT.

This chain connects TRBV6-5 to TRBJ1-2, with D perhaps TRBD1 (5 bases). V was shortened by 6 bases and J by 7 bases, with 12 bases between the two germline ends. CDR1 and CDR2 from the germline V gene are MNHEY and SVGAGI. The CDR3 covers 12 residues. The CDR3 DNA is TGTGCCAGCAGCCCAGGGATGGGTGGCTACACCTTC. Amino acids: CASSPGMGGYTF.

The rearrangement joins TRBV7-8 to TRBJ2-2; D remains unclear. The CDR3 extends over 16 amino acids. V lost 2 bases to trimming and J lost 3 bases, with 13 bases between them. Germline V lookup: CDR1 SGHVS, CDR2 FQNEAQ. CDR3: CASSLIWSQDTGELFF. CDR3 bases: TGTGCCAGCAGCTTAATTTGGTCCCAGGACACCGGGGAGCTGTTTTTT.

This clonotype was detected a few times. This chain links TRBV29-1 with TRBJ2-1; 14 bases line up with TRBD2. Germline V gene lookup returns CDR1 SQVTM and CDR2 ANQGSEA. The CDR3 loop spans 14 amino acids. V lost 7 bases and J lost 9; bases outside the gene matches: 8. For the CDR3, the DNA is TGCAGCGCCTCCGGGACTAGCGGGAGTCCTGAGCAGTTCTTC. Translated, it gives CSASGTSGSPEQFF.

The chain couples TRBV7-2 to TRBJ2-1; 7 bases agree with TRBD2. Germline V gene data show CDR1 as SGHTA and CDR2 as FQGNSA. The CDR3 runs 18 residues. Unmatched junction bases numbered 19, after V lost 2 bases and J lost 9 bases. The CDR3 loop is CASSLTPREAAELGEQFF. The DNA of the CDR3 is TGTGCCAGCAGCTTAACCCCCCGGGAGGCGGCCGAACTCGGTGAGCAGTTCTTC.

The V and J genes are TRBV5-1 and TRBJ1-1; 9 nucleotides agree with TRBD1. From germline, CDR1 is SGHRS and CDR2 YFSETQ. The CDR3 sequence is 14 residues long. The V and J ends lost 5 bases and 4 bases, in that order; junction bases with no gene match: 6. CDR3 coding DNA: TGCGCCAGCAGACCGGGACAGGGCGGCACTGAAGCTTTCTTT. It is translated as CASRPGQGGTEAFF.

The chain's CDR3 is CASSERPATEAFF. Here the CDR3 DNA reads TGCGCCAGCAGTGAGAGGCCGGCTACTGAAGCTTTCTTT. The gene calls are TRBV10-1 and TRBJ1-1; D call uncertain. CDR3 length equals 13 residues. V lost 2 bases and J 5 bases, leaving 9 bases between the germline ends. The germline CDR1 and CDR2 sequences are WNHNN and SYGVQD (reference sequence).

V is TRBV19 and J is TRBJ2-7, with 13 bases identical to TRBD2. The length of the CDR3 is 14 residues. Trimming at V came to 10 bases and at J to 7 bases, leaving 10 bases not matched to a gene. The germline CDR1 and CDR2 sequences are LNHDA and SQIVND (reference sequence). This chain's CDR3 is CATTSGRAQGEQYF. The CDR3, as DNA: TGTGCCACCACTAGCGGGAGGGCCCAGGGGGAGCAGTACTTC.

This clonotype has just one count. The chain links TRBV20-1 to TRBJ1-2, with D tentatively TRBD1 (5 bases). Germline V gene sequence: CDR1 DFQATT, CDR2 SNEGSKA (reference sequence). The CDR3 has 12 residues. Trimming stripped 6 bases from V and 7 bases from J, with 15 bases between. The CDR3 DNA reads as TGCAGTGCCCCAACAGGTGGGGTTGGCTACACCTTC. It encodes CSAPTGGVGYTF.

In its sample, this clonotype was seen once. The chain couples TRBV15 to TRBJ2-1, with D maybe TRBD1 (6 bases). This CDR3 is built from 18 residues. V was pared by 0 bases and J by 12 bases, with 27 bases between. The V gene's germline CDR1 is LNHNV and CDR2 YYDKDF (reference sequence). CDR3 DNA sequence: TGTGCCACCAGCAGAGATGGGTCCGGGACACCAAAATATTTCGGGCAGTTCTTC. Its translation: CATSRDGSGTPKYFGQFF.

The rearrangement joins TRBV25-1 to TRBJ2-1; D gene ambiguous. This CDR3 is built from 15 residues. Germline CDR1 and CDR2: MGHDK and SYGVNS. V lost 3 bases, J lost 0 bases, and 9 bases lay in between. The CDR3 protein is CASSDPESSYNEQFF. In DNA, the CDR3 is TGTGCCAGCAGTGATCCGGAAAGCTCCTACAATGAGCAGTTCTTC.

The chain is built from TRBV5-4 and TRBJ1-1, with D perhaps matching TRBD1 (5 bases). CDR3 length: 15 amino acids. Trimming took off 2 bases at V and 3 bases at J, with 14 bases between the two ends. Germline V gene data show CDR1 as SGHNT and CDR2 as YYREEE (reference sequence). DNA of the CDR3: TGTGCCAGCAGCTTATGGGGGGACGCGGACACTGAAGCTTTCTTT. Amino acid sequence: CASSLWGDADTEAFF.

This chain connects TRBV3-1 to TRBJ2-1; D unclear. This CDR3 has 15 amino acids. Per germline, CDR1 LGHDT and CDR2 YNNKEL (reference sequence). The V gene lost 0 bases and the J gene lost 0 bases, with 6 bases spanning the gap. As DNA, the CDR3 is TGTGCCAGCAGCCAAGAGGCTAACTCCTACAATGAGCAGTTCTTC. Protein product: CASSQEANSYNEQFF.